These 27 T cell receptor beta chains were sequenced from one sample in a study of early T cells in non-severe SARS-CoV-2 infection. In TCRdb, the 5' RACE reads were re-called with MiXCR into one record per CDR3 protein. Of 56,000 or so distinct CDR3 sequences in the sample, under 12% are singletons; the top ten hold around 6%. The specimen was whole blood. The receptors here all came from an adult who was a healthcare worker with PCR-confirmed SARS-CoV-2 infection or an uninfected control (not recorded which).

In its sample, this clonotype was seen many times. The genes are TRBV4-3 and TRBJ2-7; 11 positions match TRBD1. This CDR3 has 16 amino acids. In germline, CDR1 is LGHNA, CDR2 YSLEER. J lost 5 bases, V lost 3 bases, and 9 bases had no gene match. CDR3 DNA: TGCGCCAGCAGCCATTGGGCCGGGACAGGGGGTAACGAGCAGTACTTC. This encodes CASSHWAGTGGNEQYF.

This clonotype was seen at least ten times. V and J are TRBV20-1 and TRBJ2-7, with 11 bases fitting TRBD2. Germline CDR1 and CDR2: DFQATT and SNEGSKA (reference sequence). J lost 3 bases, V lost 0 bases, and 13 bases had no gene match. The CDR3 is 18 residues long. The CDR3 here is CSAREWGGTSGGLYEQYF. CDR3 DNA: TGCAGTGCTAGAGAGTGGGGAGGAACTAGCGGGGGCCTCTACGAGCAGTACTTC.

V usage is TRBV7-8 and J usage is TRBJ2-7; TRBD1 agrees at 7 bases. V lost 5 bases, J lost 2 bases, and 6 bases stayed unmatched. CDR3 size: 14 residues. Germline assignment: CDR1 SGHVS and CDR2 FQNEAQ. CDR3 sequence reads: CASSRQGGAYEQYF. CDR3 nucleotide sequence: TGTGCCAGCAGCCGACAGGGTGGGGCCTACGAGCAGTACTTC.

This clonotype came up many times. The chain carries TRBV2 and TRBJ1-1, with D uncertain. The CDR3 extends over 12 amino acids. The ends were cut back, 6 bases at V and 10 bases at J, with 15 bases in the middle. The germline V gene has CDR1 SNHLY and CDR2 FYNNEI. Here the CDR3 DNA reads TGTGCCAGCAGCCCGGGAGTATTGGGAGCTTTCTTT. Translating gives CASSPGVLGAFF.

In this sample, this clonotype turned up many times. V and J are TRBV7-9 and TRBJ2-7; 7 positions match TRBD2. The CDR3 consists of 13 residues. V gave up 8 bases and J gave up 5 bases; unmatched junction bases: 9. CDR1 is SEHNR, CDR2 FQNEAQ, per germline (reference sequence). CDR3 bases: TGTGCCAGCTGGGCCGGCGGGAGTCACGAGCAGTACTTC. Residues: CASWAGGSHEQYF.

The rearrangement joins TRBV12-3 or TRBV12-4 to TRBJ2-1; D gene ambiguous. The CDR3 runs to 15 residues. V was cut by 3 bases and J by 0 bases, with 9 bases left in between. Here the CDR3 reads CASSFRTSSYNEQFF. The CDR3, as DNA: TGTGCCAGCAGTTTCCGGACGAGCTCCTACAATGAGCAGTTCTTC.

This clonotype occurred many times. The chain carries TRBV11-2 and TRBJ2-5; D might be TRBD1 or TRBD2, each matching 5 bases. Between the trimmed V and J ends, which lost 4 bases and 7 bases, there was a span of 19 bases. This CDR3 has 15 amino acids. The germline CDR1 and CDR2 sequences are SGHAT and FQNNGV. CDR3 sequence reads: CASSSGGGFQGTQYF. Written as DNA, the CDR3 is TGTGCCAGCAGCTCAGGCGGCGGGTTCCAGGGGACCCAGTACTTC.

This clonotype was seen at least ten times. The chain employs TRBV21-1 and TRBJ1-6; the table's D gene call, TRBD1, was not cross checked with the DNA. TRBV21-1 has pseudogene status. The CDR3 has 13 residues. DNA of the CDR3: TGTGCCAGCAGCCACAACAGGATATCACCCCTCCACTTT. Its protein product is CASSHNRISPLHF.

Only a few counts were recorded for this clonotype. This chain links TRBV29-1 with TRBJ2-1; 8 positions agree with TRBD2. The CDR3 runs 17 residues. V dropped 3 bases and J dropped 0; count of bases not matched to a gene: 10. CDR1 and CDR2 from the germline V gene are SQVTM and ANQGSEA. CDR3: CSVELAGKFFSYNEQFF. CDR3 bases: TGCAGCGTTGAGCTAGCGGGTAAATTTTTCTCCTACAATGAGCAGTTCTTC.

As to this clonotype: A junction boundary mismatches the germline segment, possibly from a read error. The chain recombines TRBV5-1 with TRBJ2-7; D possibly corresponds to TRBD1 (6 bases). The CDR3 spans 16 residues. In germline, CDR1 is SGHRS, CDR2 YFSETQ. The CDR3 sequence: CASSSGAGQSSYELYF. The CDR3 region has the DNA TGCGCCAGCAGCTCAGGGGCGGGCCAGAGCTCCTACGAGCTGTACTTC.

This clonotype was seen many times. The chain links TRBV18 to TRBJ1-4; D ambiguous. The CDR3 spans 12 residues. Germline CDR1 and CDR2: KGHSH and LQKENI. V was shortened by 4 bases and J by 8 bases, with 8 bases between the two germline ends. CDR3 residues: CASSREGEKLFF. CDR3 bases: TGTGCCAGCTCACGGGAGGGCGAAAAACTGTTTTTT. Filled out from reference TRBV18 and TRBJ1-4, the complete variable domain reads NAGVMQNPRHLVRRRGQEARLRCSPMKGHSHVYWYRQLPEEGLKFMVYLQKENIIDESGMPKERFSAEFPKEGPSILRIQQVVRGDSAAYFCASSREGEKLFFGSGTQLSVL.

In this sample, this clonotype turned up once. With a much larger clone just one base away, this may be a read error. The CDR3 carries no conserved terminal phenylalanine or tryptophan, so it likely arises from a read error. The chain employs TRBV10-3 and TRBJ2-7; 7 bases match TRBD2. V lost 11 bases and J lost 2; bases outside the gene matches: 9. The CDR3 length is 13 residues. CDR1 ENHRY and CDR2 SYGVKD come from the germline V gene. The CDR3 nucleotides are TGTGCCGTCGCCGGGACTACTGCCTACGAGCAGTACTCC. Translating it yields CAVAGTTAYEQYS.

The rearrangement uses TRBV10-3 and TRBJ2-7; 8 bases agree with TRBD2. After removal of 10 bases from V and 3 bases from J, the junction contained 17 bases not matched to a gene. The CDR3 length is 16 residues. Looked up from germline, CDR1 is ENHRY and CDR2 is SYGVKD. DNA of the CDR3: TGTGCCACCATTAACGCAGCGGGAGACTGGAGCTACGAGCAGTACTTC. Protein sequence: CATINAAGDWSYEQYF.

This clonotype occurred many times. The CDR3 sequence is CASSREGTQYF. Written as DNA, the CDR3 is TGCGCCAGCAGCAGAGAGGGTACGCAGTATTTT. The genes are TRBV5-1 and TRBJ2-3; D is perhaps TRBD2 (5 bases). This CDR3 contains 11 residues. Trimming cost V 4 bases and J 8 bases, with 8 bases left between them. Germline CDR1 SGHRS, CDR2 YFSETQ.

The chain recombines TRBV7-2 with TRBJ2-7; 7 bases align to TRBD2. Per the germline V gene, CDR1 is SGHTA and CDR2 is FQGNSA. The V and J ends lost 5 bases and 1 base, in that order; junction bases with no gene match: 8. This CDR3 is 15 amino acids long. In DNA form, the CDR3 reads TGTGCCAGCAGCCCCGGCGCTAGCGGTTCCTACGAGCAGTACTTC. Translation: CASSPGASGSYEQYF.

This clonotype was counted only a few times. The chain has TRBV4-3 and TRBJ2-1, with unresolved D. This CDR3 is built from 13 residues. The germline V gene encodes CDR1 LGHNA and CDR2 YSLEER. Deletions cut 4 bases from V and 7 bases from J, with 11 bases between. The CDR3 DNA sequence: TGCGCCAGCAGCCTATCCAGACGGAATGAGCAGTTCTTC. Translated, it gives CASSLSRRNEQFF.

This clonotype has more than one count but fewer than ten. The rearrangement links TRBV13 to TRBJ2-1, with D maybe TRBD2 (6 bases). The CDR3 runs 13 residues. Germline CDR1 and CDR2: PRHDT and FYEKMQ (reference sequence). The V and J ends lost 2 bases and 9 bases respectively, with 11 bases between them. CDR3 amino acids: CASSLILAGEQFF. CDR3 coding DNA: TGTGCCAGCAGCTTAATACTAGCTGGTGAGCAGTTCTTC.

In the case of this clonotype: It may be a read error: a sequence one base away is much more abundant. V and J are TRBV5-6 and TRBJ2-3; D may be TRBD2 (6 bases). The germline V and J ends were trimmed by 4 bases and 1 base, with 16 bases remaining between them. CDR3 size: 16 residues. Germline assignment: CDR1 SGHDT and CDR2 YYEEEE. In DNA, the CDR3 is TGTGCCAGCAGCGTAGGGCGGGGCCTCGGCACAGATACGCAGTATTTT. Translated, it gives CASSVGRGLGTDTQYF.

This clonotype has at least ten counts. A read error may account for a junction end that differs from germline. The V and J genes are TRBV7-7 and TRBJ2-1; no definite D call. CDR1 is SSHAT and CDR2 is FNYEAQ in the germline V gene (reference sequence). CDR3 length: 13 residues. The CDR3 loop reads CASSLGPSNEQFF. CDR3 nucleotides: TGTGCTAGCAGCTTAGGTCCGAGCAATGAGCAGTTCTTC.

This chain links TRBV6-1 with TRBJ2-5; D is possibly TRBD1 (5 bases). Germline assignment: CDR1 MNHNS and CDR2 SASEGT. Trimming removed 10 bases at V and 4 bases at J, with 16 bases between. The CDR3 is 13 amino acids. The CDR3 DNA reads as TGTGCCACCAACAGAGACAGACGAGAGACCCAGTACTTC. The encoded protein is CATNRDRRETQYF.

This clonotype was recorded at least ten times. CDR3 bases: TGCAGCGTTGAAGATCCTTCAGTCCGTCGTACTAATGAAAAACTGTTTTTT. Residues: CSVEDPSVRRTNEKLFF. The chain joins TRBV29-1 to TRBJ1-4; D is undetermined. This CDR3 contains 17 residues. V shed 0 bases and J shed 2 bases, with 16 bases lying between them. Germline V gene lookup returns CDR1 SQVTM and CDR2 ANQGSEA.

This clonotype has a handful of counts. This chain uses TRBV20-1 with TRBJ2-3; D not certain. The germline V gene encodes CDR1 DFQATT and CDR2 SNEGSKA (reference sequence). The length of the CDR3 is 12 residues. V was clipped by 4 bases and J by 6 bases, with 11 bases between them. CDR3 coding DNA: TGCAGTGCTAAGACCCATCCGGATACGCAGTATTTT. Translating it yields CSAKTHPDTQYF.

This clonotype was picked up a small number of times. The chain is built from TRBV19 and TRBJ2-3, with TRBD2 matching 13 bases. Germline CDR1 is LNHDA and CDR2 is SQIVND (reference sequence). J was trimmed by 3 bases and V by 4 bases; bases with no gene match: 7. This CDR3 comprises 17 residues. CDR3 coding DNA: TGTGCCAGTAGTACCCGGACTAGCGGGAGACCTACAGATACGCAGTATTTT. Protein sequence: CASSTRTSGRPTDTQYF.

This clonotype has a handful of counts. The chain is built from TRBV4-2 and TRBJ2-7; perhaps TRBD1 as D (5 bases). CDR3 length: 13 residues. V lost 0 bases to trimming and J lost 7 bases, with 10 bases between them. The V gene's germline CDR1 is LGHNA and CDR2 YNFKEQ. The CDR3 reads CASSQDPKGEQYF. CDR3 in DNA: TGTGCCAGCAGCCAAGATCCCAAGGGGGAGCAGTACTTC.

This clonotype was found many times. The chain combines TRBV20-1 with TRBJ2-7, with 14 bases aligning to TRBD2. V was pared by 1 base and J by 5 bases, with 4 bases of the junction left unmatched. The CDR3 length is 15 residues. Germline CDR1 DFQATT, CDR2 SNEGSKA (reference sequence). The CDR3 DNA is TGCAGTGCTAGAGTTGGGACTAGCGGGAGCGACGAGCAGTACTTC. As protein: CSARVGTSGSDEQYF.

This clonotype came up a few times. This chain links TRBV7-9 with TRBJ2-7, with TRBD1 identical over 9 bases. CDR1 and CDR2 (germline): SEHNR, FQNEAQ (reference sequence). This CDR3 has 17 residues. V was clipped by 4 bases and J by 1 base; unmatched bases: 11. CDR3 amino acids: CASSYTLTGTGSYEQYF. DNA of the CDR3: TGTGCCAGCAGCTACACCCTAACCGGGACAGGGTCCTACGAGCAGTACTTC.

This sequence joins TRBV6-2 or TRBV6-3 and TRBJ1-5; D is unclear. Trimming removed 2 bases from V and 6 bases from J, with 5 bases in between. The CDR3 totals 12 residues. The germline CDR1 and CDR2 sequences are MNHEY and SVGEGT. CDR3 coding DNA: TGTGCCAGCAGTTACGCTGGTCAGCCCCAGCATTTT. Translating it yields CASSYAGQPQHF.